This is a list of T cell receptor beta chains from one sample in a study of cytomegalovirus exposure and HLA in healthy donors. Here immunoSEQ multiplex PCR was the method, and the copy in TCRdb shows in-frame clones only, minus some. There are roughly 190,000 clones in the sample; about 69% occur only once, and about 5% lies in the top ten. Input material: PBMCs. Every receptor here comes from a man aged 25 to 40 in good health and CMV-seropositive. Each CDR3 is given with its conserved first and last residue. A D gene is named only where the DNA matches it firmly. Size is omitted from some rows. Given values are once, few, many or a class for expanded clones.

TRBJ2-7	TRBV7-9	NA	NA	CASRPRGLSSYEQYF	TGTGCCAGCAGACCCCGGGGACTGAGCTCCTACGAGCAGTACTTC
TRBJ1-1	TRBV30	few	TRBD1	CAWLKTGGPAEAFF	TGTGCCTGGCTTAAAACAGGGGGTCCTGCTGAAGCTTTCTTT
TRBJ2-5	TRBV7-9	NA	NA	CASRPGTSQETQYF	TGTGCCAGCAGGCCAGGGACTTCTCAAGAGACCCAGTACTTC
TRBJ2-7	TRBV6-6	few	TRBD1	CASSPMTGGYEQYF	TGTGCCAGCAGTCCTATGACAGGGGGCTACGAGCAGTACTTC
TRBJ2-3	TRBV7-3	NA	TRBD1	CSSSLRGFNTDTQYF	TGTTCCAGCAGCCTCAGGGGGTTCAACACAGATACGCAGTATTTT
TRBJ2-1	TRBV27	NA	TRBD2	CASSWREKGNEQFF	TGTGCCAGCTCGTGGCGGGAGAAGGGGAATGAGCAGTTCTTC
TRBJ1-2	TRBV29-1	NA	NA	CSVGGQPNYGYTF	TGCAGCGTTGGAGGTCAGCCAAACTATGGCTACACCTTC
TRBJ2-7	TRBV19	NA	TRBD2	CASSVASAGAYEQYF	TGTGCCAGTAGTGTGGCTTCAGCGGGAGCCTACGAGCAGTACTTC
TRBJ2-1	TRBV19	NA	NA	CASSIVGRVNEQFF	TGTGCCAGTAGTATAGTAGGCAGGGTCAATGAGCAGTTCTTC
TRBJ2-3	TRBV15	NA	NA	CATSERQTDTQYF	TGTGCCACCAGCGAACGACAGACAGATACGCAGTATTTT
TRBJ2-1	TRBV28	NA	TRBD2	CASVWTRDNEQFF	TGTGCCAGCGTTTGGACTAGAGACAATGAGCAGTTCTTC
TRBJ1-2	TRBV29-1	NA	TRBD1	CSASRGVDGYTF	TGCAGCGCAAGCAGGGGGGTGGATGGCTACACCTTC
TRBJ2-7	TRBV7-2	NA	NA	CASSLAGRDLNEQYF	TGTGCCAGCAGCTTAGCCGGCAGGGACTTGAACGAGCAGTACTTC
TRBJ1-5	TRBV19	NA	NA	CASSIGASNQPQHF	TGTGCCAGTAGTATTGGTGCGAGCAATCAGCCCCAGCATTTT
TRBJ2-1	TRBV2	few	NA	CASSEAAGNEQFF	TGTGCCAGCAGTGAAGCGGCCGGGAATGAGCAGTTCTTC
TRBJ2-7	TRBV18	NA	NA	CASSWAESYEQYF	TGTGCCAGCTCCTGGGCAGAGTCCTACGAGCAGTACTTC
TRBJ2-7	TRBV9	NA	NA	CASSVTGTDYEQYF	TGTGCCAGCAGCGTTACAGGGACGGATTACGAGCAGTACTTC
TRBJ1-5	TRBV11-3	NA	NA	CASSQPRQPNSNQPQHF	TGTGCCAGCAGCCAACCTCGACAGCCTAATAGCAATCAGCCCCAGCATTTT
TRBJ1-4	TRBV4-1	few	TRBD1	CASSSGDRRGEKLFF	TGCGCCAGCAGCTCCGGGGACAGGAGGGGGGAAAAACTGTTTTTT